These T cell receptor beta chains were read from a single sample in a study of identical twins. TCRdb passed the 5' RACE reads through MiXCR, listing each CDR3 protein once. The sample has fewer than 250,000 distinct CDR3 sequences; less than 8% are singletons. The data were also submitted as part of a second study, on yellow fever vaccine responses in identical twins.

The sample comprised memory (CD45RO+) T cells sorted from blood. The receptors come from a woman aged 18-30 years in good health. CDR3s include the opening cysteine and the closing phenylalanine or tryptophan. A D gene is named only where the DNA matches it firmly. Clone size is not always given. Where it is, it says once, few, many or a class for expanded clones.

clone size | J gene | V gene | D gene | CDR3 protein | CDR3 DNA
many | TRBJ2-1 | TRBV7-9 | - | CASSLGGSGLRNEQFF | TGTGCCAGCAGCTTAGGGGGTAGCGGTCTAAGGAATGAGCAGTTCTTC
few | TRBJ2-2 | TRBV10-3 | - | CAISGGANTGELFF | TGTGCCATCAGTGGGGGGGCTAACACCGGGGAGCTGTTTTTT
many | TRBJ2-5 | TRBV24-1 | - | CATSGDPRETQYF | TGTGCCACCAGTGGCGATCCTCGGGAGACCCAGTACTTC
- | TRBJ1-1 | TRBV6-2/TRBV6-3 | TRBD1 | CASAPGQGGAEAFF | TGTGCCAGCGCCCCCGGACAGGGGGGTGCTGAAGCTTTCTTT
few | TRBJ1-2 | TRBV5-4 | - | CASSLDRENGYTF | TGTGCCAGCAGCTTGGACAGGGAAAATGGCTACACCTTC
many | TRBJ2-7 | TRBV6-2/TRBV6-3 | - | CASSLTDWEQYF | TGTGCCAGCAGCCTTACCGACTGGGAGCAGTACTTC
- | TRBJ2-2 | TRBV2 | TRBD1 | CASSRPGQGAGELFF | TGTGCCAGCAGTCGGCCGGGACAGGGAGCCGGGGAGCTGTTTTTT
few | TRBJ1-1 | TRBV5-1 | - | CASSLRSANTEAFF | TGCGCCAGCAGCTTACGTAGCGCGAACACTGAAGCTTTCTTT
- | TRBJ2-1 | TRBV27 | TRBD2 | CASSSGNSNEQFF | TGTGCCAGCTCTAGCGGGAATTCCAATGAGCAGTTCTTC
- | TRBJ2-7 | TRBV3-1 | - | CASSREPPRSYEQYF | TGTGCCAGCAGCCGCGAACCTCCTCGGTCTTACGAGCAGTACTTC
- | TRBJ1-1 | TRBV5-6 | - | CASSLAGSPKGTEAFF | TGTGCCAGCAGCTTGGCCGGGTCGCCGAAGGGCACTGAAGCTTTCTTT
few | TRBJ2-7 | TRBV9 | - | CASSVGTASSYEQYF | TGTGCCAGCAGCGTAGGGACAGCGAGCTCCTACGAGCAGTACTTC
few | TRBJ2-7 | TRBV20-1 | - | CSAPRGVEQYF | TGCAGTGCCCCACGAGGGGTCGAGCAGTACTTC
few | TRBJ2-5 | TRBV5-1 | - | CASNRGHQETQYF | TGCGCCAGCAATCGGGGCCACCAAGAGACCCAGTACTTC
many | TRBJ2-3 | TRBV12-3/TRBV12-4 | - | CASSFNSPPDTQYF | TGTGCCAGCAGTTTTAATAGCCCGCCAGATACGCAGTATTTT
many | TRBJ2-1 | TRBV10-2 | - | CASSVKGLGQFF | TGCGCCAGCAGTGTTAAGGGCCTGGGGCAGTTCTTC
few | TRBJ2-1 | TRBV20-1 | - | CSAREDSYNEQFF | TGCAGTGCTAGAGAGGACTCCTACAATGAGCAGTTCTTC
few | TRBJ2-7 | TRBV14 | - | CASSRDRFVYEQYF | TGTGCCAGCAGCCGGGACCGTTTCGTTTACGAGCAGTACTTC